The rows below give T cell receptor beta chains drawn from one sample of a study of T cells in Graves' hyperthyroidism and ophthalmopathy. TCRdb recomputed calls from the multiplex PCR reads with MiXCR, one row per CDR3 protein. The sample contains about 420,000 distinct CDR3 sequences, 15% to 18% of which appear only once. Sequenced sample: blood. The receptors were gathered from a woman between 18 and 30 years old with Graves' hyperthyroidism. The CDR3 runs from the conserved cysteine through the conserved F or W. D genes are given only for firm matches. A clone size is listed for some rows: how often the clone was seen (once, few, many), or a class if it is expanded.

abundance	v_gene	d_gene	j_gene	CDR3aa	CDR3nt
few	TRBV5-8	-	TRBJ2-3	CASNLLGTDTQYF	TGTGCCAGCAATCTATTAGGCACAGATACGCAGTATTTT
many	TRBV20-1	-	TRBJ2-1	CSARDITYRTLNEQFF	TGCAGTGCTAGAGATATTACCTACAGGACCCTAAATGAGCAGTTCTTC
many	TRBV6-5	-	TRBJ2-1	CASSYSGEYNEQFF	TGTGCCAGCAGTTACTCGGGGGAATACAATGAGCAGTTCTTC
-	TRBV6-1	-	TRBJ1-4	CASSEMGVGEKLFF	TGTGCCAGCAGTGAAATGGGGGTAGGAGAAAAACTGTTTTTT
few	TRBV4-2	-	TRBJ2-3	CASSPRRGILDPDTQYF	TGTGCCAGCAGCCCCCGACGGGGGATATTGGATCCAGATACGCAGTATTTT
many	TRBV30	TRBD2	TRBJ2-5	CACPVVAGETQYF	TGTGCCTGCCCAGTAGTAGCGGGGGAGACCCAGTACTTC
many	TRBV20-1	-	TRBJ2-5	CSASGRRETQYF	TGCAGTGCTAGCGGGAGACGAGAGACCCAGTACTTC
many	TRBV24-1	-	TRBJ1-4	CATGTGMANEKLFF	TGTGCCACCGGAACAGGGATGGCGAATGAAAAACTGTTTTTT
many	TRBV7-9	TRBD1	TRBJ2-5	CASSPPLTGDETQYF	TGTGCCAGCAGCCCCCCACTTACAGGGGACGAGACCCAGTACTTC
few	TRBV10-3	-	TRBJ2-6	CAISEPLFANSSGANVLTF	TGTGCCATCAGTGAGCCCCTATTTGCTAACAGCTCTGGGGCCAACGTCCTGACTTTC
many	TRBV18	-	TRBJ2-3	CASSPTEGDTQYF	TGTGCCAGCTCCCCCACTGAGGGAGATACGCAGTATTTT
few	TRBV9	-	TRBJ2-1	CASSVAGLPGDEQFF	TGTGCCAGCAGCGTAGCAGGCCTCCCCGGCGATGAGCAGTTCTTC
many	TRBV11-3	-	TRBJ2-1	CASSQKGYEQFF	TGTGCCAGCAGCCAAAAGGGGTATGAGCAGTTCTTC
-	TRBV5-1	-	TRBJ1-2	CASSLEGKSRANYGYTF	TGCGCCAGCAGCTTGGAGGGCAAGTCTCGAGCTAACTATGGCTACACCTTC
few	TRBV6-1	-	TRBJ1-1	CASSFQKGRNTEAFF	TGTGCCAGCAGTTTCCAAAAGGGCAGGAACACTGAAGCTTTCTTT
-	TRBV20-1	-	TRBJ2-1	CSAPSSYNEQFF	TGCAGTGCCCCTAGCTCCTACAATGAGCAGTTCTTC
-	TRBV5-8	-	TRBJ1-1	CASSLQVYTEAFF	TGTGCCAGCAGCTTACAGGTTTACACTGAAGCTTTCTTT
many	TRBV6-2/TRBV6-3	TRBD1	TRBJ1-6	CASSGTAYNSPLHF	TGTGCCAGCTCTGGGACAGCTTATAATTCACCCCTCCACTTT
many	TRBV12-3/TRBV12-4	TRBD2	TRBJ2-7	CASSFRGVSRYEQYF	TGTGCCAGCAGTTTCCGGGGGGTCAGCAGGTACGAGCAGTACTTC
many	TRBV2	TRBD1	TRBJ1-2	CASSEAWDSYGYTF	TGTGCCAGCAGTGAAGCGTGGGACAGCTATGGCTACACCTTC
many	TRBV20-1	TRBD2	TRBJ2-7	CSARIVGTSGGTYEQYF	TGCAGTGCTAGAATCGTCGGGACTAGCGGGGGAACCTACGAGCAGTACTTC
many	TRBV6-1	-	TRBJ1-1	CASSVTYSSQGRTEAFF	TGTGCCAGCAGTGTAACTTACTCCTCCCAGGGCCGGACTGAAGCTTTCTTT
many	TRBV3-1	-	TRBJ2-7	CASSQGTHYEQYF	TGTGCCAGCAGCCAAGGGACACACTACGAGCAGTACTTC
many	TRBV7-8	-	TRBJ2-7	CASSLYPGPSYEQYF	TGTGCCAGCAGCTTATATCCAGGGCCCTCCTACGAGCAGTACTTC
many	TRBV12-3/TRBV12-4	TRBD2	TRBJ2-5	CASSSLLGGQETQYF	TGTGCCAGCAGTTCCTTACTGGGGGGGCAAGAGACCCAGTACTTC
many	TRBV19	TRBD2	TRBJ2-2	CASSIGLAGYTGELFF	TGTGCCAGTAGTATCGGACTAGCGGGCTACACCGGGGAGCTGTTTTTT
-	TRBV12-3/TRBV12-4	-	TRBJ2-2	CASSYPLRASSTGELFF	TGTGCCAGCAGCTACCCCCTGCGGGCCTCGAGCACCGGGGAGCTGTTTTTT
-	TRBV14	-	TRBJ2-4	CASSQHRAKRAKNIQYF	TGTGCCAGCAGCCAACACAGGGCAAAGCGAGCCAAAAACATTCAGTACTTC
many	TRBV10-3	-	TRBJ2-3	CAISESGRDTQYF	TGTGCCATCAGTGAGTCGGGGAGAGATACGCAGTATTTT
few	TRBV24-1	-	TRBJ2-1	CATKKFWPRTWPSYNEQFF	TGTGCCACCAAAAAATTTTGGCCGAGGACTTGGCCCTCATACAATGAGCAGTTCTTC
-	TRBV12-3/TRBV12-4	-	TRBJ2-2	CASSLEYVSPGTGELFF	TGTGCCAGCAGTCTGGAGTATGTCAGCCCTGGCACCGGGGAGCTGTTTTTT
many	TRBV12-3/TRBV12-4	-	TRBJ2-5	CASSPEGLGGETQYF	TGTGCCAGCAGCCCCGAGGGACTAGGGGGCGAGACCCAGTACTTC
many	TRBV9	TRBD2	TRBJ2-7	CASSDGTSGYEQYF	TGTGCCAGCAGCGACGGGACTAGCGGTTACGAGCAGTACTTC
-	TRBV19	-	TRBJ1-2	CASSIGTGEGNYGYTF	TGTGCCAGTAGTATAGGGACCGGAGAGGGGAACTATGGCTACACCTTC
-	TRBV19	-	TRBJ2-2	CASSTYGELFF	TGTGCCAGTAGCACCTACGGGGAGCTGTTTTTT
-	TRBV10-3	TRBD1	TRBJ2-1	CAGRTGGENNEQFF	TGTGCCGGAAGGACAGGGGGCGAAAACAATGAGCAGTTCTTC
-	TRBV6-1	TRBD1	TRBJ1-6	CASSIQGFNSPLHF	TGTGCCAGCAGTATACAGGGGTTTAATTCACCCCTCCACTTT
many	TRBV27	-	TRBJ2-2	CASSFRGTGNTGELFF	TGTGCCAGCAGTTTTCGGGGGACGGGGAACACCGGGGAGCTGTTTTTT
-	TRBV24-1	TRBD1	TRBJ2-3	CATSDLRDRDPDTQYF	TGTGCCACCAGTGATTTGCGGGACAGGGATCCAGATACGCAGTATTTT
many	TRBV5-1	TRBD2	TRBJ2-1	CASSSSGFNEQFF	TGCGCCAGCAGTTCTAGCGGATTCAATGAGCAGTTCTTC
many	TRBV5-1	-	TRBJ2-4	CASSIGPGKNIQYF	TGCGCCAGCAGCATCGGGCCAGGAAAAAACATTCAGTACTTC
-	TRBV29-1	-	TRBJ1-2	CSLDYGYTF	TGCAGCCTGGACTATGGCTACACCTTC
many	TRBV20-1	TRBD2	TRBJ2-5	CSAPSGGPQETQYF	TGCAGTGCCCCAAGCGGGGGGCCTCAAGAGACCCAGTACTTC
many	TRBV7-9	TRBD2	TRBJ2-1	CASRVSGRSYNEQFF	TGTGCCAGCAGGGTAAGCGGGAGATCCTACAATGAGCAGTTCTTC
many	TRBV3-1	TRBD1	TRBJ1-5	CASSYGQGGRQPQHF	TGTGCCAGCAGCTACGGACAGGGGGGACGGCAGCCCCAGCATTTT
many	TRBV5-5	-	TRBJ2-3	CASSLIGSTDTQYF	TGTGCCAGCAGCTTGATCGGCAGCACAGATACGCAGTATTTT
few	TRBV27	TRBD1	TRBJ1-5	CASSLSPTGKAQHF	TGTGCCAGCAGTTTATCGCCGACAGGGAAGGCCCAGCATTTT
many	TRBV11-1	TRBD2	TRBJ2-7	CASSVAGGSYEQYF	TGTGCCAGCAGCGTCGCGGGAGGGTCCTACGAGCAGTACTTC